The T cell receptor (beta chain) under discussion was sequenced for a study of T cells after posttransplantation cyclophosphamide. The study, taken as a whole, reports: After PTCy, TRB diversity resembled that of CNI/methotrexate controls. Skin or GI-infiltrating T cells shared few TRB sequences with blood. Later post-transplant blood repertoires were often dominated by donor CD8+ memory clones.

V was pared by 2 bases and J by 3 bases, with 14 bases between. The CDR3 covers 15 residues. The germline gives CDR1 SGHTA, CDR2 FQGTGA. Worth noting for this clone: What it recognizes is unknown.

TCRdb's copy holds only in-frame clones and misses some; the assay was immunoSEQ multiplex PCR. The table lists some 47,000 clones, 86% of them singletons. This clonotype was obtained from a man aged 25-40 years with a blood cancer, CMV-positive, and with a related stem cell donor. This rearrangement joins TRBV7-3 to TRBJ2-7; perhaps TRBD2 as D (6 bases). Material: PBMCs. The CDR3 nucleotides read TGTGCCAGCAGCTTAGCGGGGAGACCGTTCTACGAGCAGTACTTC. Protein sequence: CASSLAGRPFYEQYF. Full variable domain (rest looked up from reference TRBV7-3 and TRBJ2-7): GAGVSQTPSNKVTEKGKYVELRCDPISGHTALYWYRQSLGQGPEFLIYFQGTGAADDSGLPNDRFFAVRPEGSVSTLKIQRTERGDSAVYLCASSLAGRPFYEQYFGPGTRLTVT.